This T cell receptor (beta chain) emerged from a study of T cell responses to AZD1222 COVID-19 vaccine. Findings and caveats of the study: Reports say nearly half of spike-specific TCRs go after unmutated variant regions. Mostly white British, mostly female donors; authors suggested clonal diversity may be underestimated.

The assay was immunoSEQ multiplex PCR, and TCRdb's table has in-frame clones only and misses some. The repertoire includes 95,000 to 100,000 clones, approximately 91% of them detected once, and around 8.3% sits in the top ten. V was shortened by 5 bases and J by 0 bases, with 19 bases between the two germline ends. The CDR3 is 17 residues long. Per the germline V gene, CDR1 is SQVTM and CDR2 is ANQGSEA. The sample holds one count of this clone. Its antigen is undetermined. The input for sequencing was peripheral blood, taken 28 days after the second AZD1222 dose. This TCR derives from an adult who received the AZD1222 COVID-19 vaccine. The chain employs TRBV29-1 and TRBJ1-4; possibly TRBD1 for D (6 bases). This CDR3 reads CSVTSDSVLATNEKLFF. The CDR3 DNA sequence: TGCAGCGTTACCTCGGACAGCGTTTTAGCAACTAATGAAAAACTGTTTTTT.